This T cell receptor beta chain was observed in a study of blood T cell repertoires in COVID-19. Whole-study context: Material from acute and convalescent COVID-19 was sourced from the United States, Italy and Spain.

In the authors' methods: The assay estimated nucleated cells by amplifying reference gene primers. Only in-frame clones appear in the TCRdb table, and some are missing; sequencing was by immunoSEQ multiplex PCR. V and J calls and clone size are those listed in that table; D and trimming were worked out from the DNA. The sample has tens of thousands of clones, approximately 80% seen once. Germline V CDR1 and CDR2: SGHRS, YFSETQ. The CDR3 loop spans 16 amino acids. V trimming: 9 bases; J trimming: 0 bases; junction bases outside the gene matches: 9. Sequencing input: peripheral blood. The receptor was derived from a woman aged 55-70 years with acute or convalescent COVID-19. This chain links TRBV5-1 with TRBJ2-6; 7 bases map to TRBD2. The CDR3 DNA is TGCGCCACCAACTATGGGGGGGACTCTGGGGCCAACGTCCTGACTTTC. It yields the protein CATNYGGDSGANVLTF.